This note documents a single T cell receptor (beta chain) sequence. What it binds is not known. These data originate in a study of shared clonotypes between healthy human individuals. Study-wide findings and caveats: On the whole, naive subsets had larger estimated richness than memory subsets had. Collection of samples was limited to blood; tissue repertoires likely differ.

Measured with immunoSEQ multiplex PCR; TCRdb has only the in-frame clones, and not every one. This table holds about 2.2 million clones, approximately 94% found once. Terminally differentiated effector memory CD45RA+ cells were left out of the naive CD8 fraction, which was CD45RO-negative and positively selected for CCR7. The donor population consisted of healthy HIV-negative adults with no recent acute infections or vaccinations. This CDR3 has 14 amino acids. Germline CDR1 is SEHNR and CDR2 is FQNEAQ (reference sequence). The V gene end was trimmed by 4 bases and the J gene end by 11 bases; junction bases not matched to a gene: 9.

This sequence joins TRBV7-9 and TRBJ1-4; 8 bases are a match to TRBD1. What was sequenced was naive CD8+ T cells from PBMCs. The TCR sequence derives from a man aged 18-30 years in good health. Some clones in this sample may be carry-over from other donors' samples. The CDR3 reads CASSSIRGQFKLFF. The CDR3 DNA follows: TGTGCCAGCAGCTCCATCAGGGGGCAATTCAAACTGTTTTTT.